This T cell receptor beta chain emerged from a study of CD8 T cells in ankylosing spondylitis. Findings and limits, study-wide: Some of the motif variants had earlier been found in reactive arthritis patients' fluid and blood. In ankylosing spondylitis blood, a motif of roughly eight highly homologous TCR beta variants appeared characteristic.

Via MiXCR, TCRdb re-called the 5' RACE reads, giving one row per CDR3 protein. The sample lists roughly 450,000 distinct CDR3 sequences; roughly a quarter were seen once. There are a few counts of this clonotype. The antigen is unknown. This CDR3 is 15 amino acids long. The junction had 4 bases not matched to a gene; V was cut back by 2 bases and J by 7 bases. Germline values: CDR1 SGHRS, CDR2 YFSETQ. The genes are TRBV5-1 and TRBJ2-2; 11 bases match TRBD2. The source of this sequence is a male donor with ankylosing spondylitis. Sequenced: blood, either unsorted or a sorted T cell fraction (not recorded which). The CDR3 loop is CASSLETSGDGELFF. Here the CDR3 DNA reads TGCGCCAGCAGCTTAGAGACTAGCGGGGACGGGGAGCTGTTTTTT.